This entry is about one T cell receptor beta chain. As yet, its antigen is unknown. Germline CDR1 and CDR2: MGHRA and YSYEKL. The ends lost 1 base at V and 9 bases at J; junction bases unmatched: 13. CDR3 size: 16 residues. The authors split each subset's genomic DNA evenly across several immunoSEQ plates. Here immunoSEQ multiplex PCR was the method, and the copy in TCRdb shows in-frame clones only, minus some. The data show about a million clones, around three quarters seen once. The data were taken from a study of shared clonotypes between healthy human individuals. Notes on the study in general: Estimated richness values were generally larger in naive subsets than in memory subsets. Despite large depth, rarefaction showed incomplete sorted-subset sequencing.

Naive CD4+ cells were CD45RA-selected; the remaining cells were memory. The clonotype originates from a young man in good health. Some clones in this sample may be carry-over from other donors' samples. Sequenced input: memory CD4+ T cells from PBMCs. Noted subset: CD45RA-negative fraction. The V call is TRBV4-1, the J call TRBJ2-3, with 7 bases lining up with TRBD2. CDR3 in DNA: TGCGCCAGCAGCCAAGCCGAGGGAGGGCCGAGGCAGACGCAGTATTTT. It yields the protein CASSQAEGGPRQTQYF.